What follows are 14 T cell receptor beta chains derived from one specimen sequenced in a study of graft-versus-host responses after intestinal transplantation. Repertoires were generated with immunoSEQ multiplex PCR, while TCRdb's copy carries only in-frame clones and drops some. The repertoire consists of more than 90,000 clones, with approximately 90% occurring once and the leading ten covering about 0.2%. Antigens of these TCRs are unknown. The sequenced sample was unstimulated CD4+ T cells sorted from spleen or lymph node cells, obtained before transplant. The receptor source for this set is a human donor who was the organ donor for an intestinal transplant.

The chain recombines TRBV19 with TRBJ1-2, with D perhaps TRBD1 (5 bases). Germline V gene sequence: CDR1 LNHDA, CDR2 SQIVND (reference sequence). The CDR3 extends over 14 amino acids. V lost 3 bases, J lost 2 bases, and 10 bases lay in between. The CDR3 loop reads CASSIGRANYGYTF. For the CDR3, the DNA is TGTGCCAGTAGTATTGGCAGGGCGAACTATGGCTACACCTTC.

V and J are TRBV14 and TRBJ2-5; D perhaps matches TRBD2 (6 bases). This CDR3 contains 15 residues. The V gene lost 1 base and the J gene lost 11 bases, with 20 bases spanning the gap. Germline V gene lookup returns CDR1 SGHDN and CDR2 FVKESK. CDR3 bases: TGTGCCAGCAGCCAAGGAACAGGCTCGGGGGTGGAGCAGTACTTC. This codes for CASSQGTGSGVEQYF.

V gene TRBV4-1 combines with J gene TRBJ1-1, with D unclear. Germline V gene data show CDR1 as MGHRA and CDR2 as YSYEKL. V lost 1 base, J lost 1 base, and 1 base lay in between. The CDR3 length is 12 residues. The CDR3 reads CASSQGNTEAFF. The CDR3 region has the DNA TGCGCCAGCAGCCAAGGGAACACTGAAGCTTTCTTT.

The CDR3 DNA reads TGTGCCAGCAGCGTAGCCCCCCACGAAGATACGCAGTATTTT. It encodes CASSVAPHEDTQYF. J is TRBJ2-3 and V is TRBV9; D unclear. V was clipped by 0 bases and J by 5 bases, with 10 bases between them. Germline V gives CDR1 SGDLS, CDR2 YYNGEE. This CDR3 contains 14 residues.

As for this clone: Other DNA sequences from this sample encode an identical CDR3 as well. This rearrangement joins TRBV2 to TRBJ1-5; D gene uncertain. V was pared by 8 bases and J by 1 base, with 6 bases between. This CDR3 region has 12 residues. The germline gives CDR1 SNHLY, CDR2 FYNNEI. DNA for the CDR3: TGTGCCAGCTCGGGGAGCAATCAGCCCCAGCATTTT. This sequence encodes CASSGSNQPQHF.

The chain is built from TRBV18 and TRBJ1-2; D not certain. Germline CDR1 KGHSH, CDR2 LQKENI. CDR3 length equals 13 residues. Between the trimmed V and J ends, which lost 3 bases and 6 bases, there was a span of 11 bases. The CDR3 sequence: CASSPSVADGYTF. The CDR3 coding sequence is TGTGCCAGCTCACCCTCGGTCGCAGATGGCTACACCTTC. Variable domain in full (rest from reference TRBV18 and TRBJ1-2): NAGVMQNPRHLVRRRGQEARLRCSPMKGHSHVYWYRQLPEEGLKFMVYLQKENIIDESGMPKERFSAEFPKEGPSILRIQQVVRGDSAAYFCASSPSVADGYTFGSGTRLTVV.

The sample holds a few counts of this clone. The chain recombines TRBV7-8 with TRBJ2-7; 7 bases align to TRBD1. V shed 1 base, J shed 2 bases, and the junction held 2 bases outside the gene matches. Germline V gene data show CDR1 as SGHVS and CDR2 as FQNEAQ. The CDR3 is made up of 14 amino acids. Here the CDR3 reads CASSLDRGPYEQYF. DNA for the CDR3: TGTGCCAGCAGCTTAGACAGGGGTCCCTACGAGCAGTACTTC.

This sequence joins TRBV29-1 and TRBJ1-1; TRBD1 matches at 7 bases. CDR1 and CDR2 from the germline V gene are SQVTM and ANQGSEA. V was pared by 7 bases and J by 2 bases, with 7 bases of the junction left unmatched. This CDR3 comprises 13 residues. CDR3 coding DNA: TGCAGCGGCGGACAGGCCTACAACACTGAAGCTTTCTTT. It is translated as CSGGQAYNTEAFF.

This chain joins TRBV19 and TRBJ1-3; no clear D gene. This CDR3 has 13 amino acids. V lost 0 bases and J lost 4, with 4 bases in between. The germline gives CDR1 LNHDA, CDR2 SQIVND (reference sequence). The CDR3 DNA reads TGTGCCAGTAGTATAGAGGACGGAAACACCATATATTTT. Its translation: CASSIEDGNTIYF.

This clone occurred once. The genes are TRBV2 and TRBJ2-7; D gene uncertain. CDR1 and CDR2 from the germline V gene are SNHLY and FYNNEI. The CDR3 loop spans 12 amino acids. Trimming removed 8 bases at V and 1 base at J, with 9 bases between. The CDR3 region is CASGKDSYEQYF. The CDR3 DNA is TGTGCCAGCGGGAAGGATTCCTACGAGCAGTACTTC.

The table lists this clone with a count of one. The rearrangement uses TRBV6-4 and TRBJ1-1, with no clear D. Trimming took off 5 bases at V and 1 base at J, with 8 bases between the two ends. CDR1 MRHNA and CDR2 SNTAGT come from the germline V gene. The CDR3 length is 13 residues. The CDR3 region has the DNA TGTGCCAGCAGTTTGACGGGGAACACTGAAGCTTTCTTT. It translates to CASSLTGNTEAFF.

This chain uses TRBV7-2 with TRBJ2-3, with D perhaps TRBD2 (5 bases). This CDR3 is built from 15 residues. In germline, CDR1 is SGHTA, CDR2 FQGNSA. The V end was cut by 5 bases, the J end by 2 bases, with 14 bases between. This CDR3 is CASSTRTGTTDTQYF. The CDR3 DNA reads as TGTGCCAGCAGCACCCGGACTGGAACCACAGATACGCAGTATTTT.

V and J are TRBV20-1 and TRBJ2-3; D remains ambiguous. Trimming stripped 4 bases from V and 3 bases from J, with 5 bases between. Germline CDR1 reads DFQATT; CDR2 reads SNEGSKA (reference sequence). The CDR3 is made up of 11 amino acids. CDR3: CSATWTDTQYF. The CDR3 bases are TGCAGTGCTACTTGGACAGATACGCAGTATTTT.

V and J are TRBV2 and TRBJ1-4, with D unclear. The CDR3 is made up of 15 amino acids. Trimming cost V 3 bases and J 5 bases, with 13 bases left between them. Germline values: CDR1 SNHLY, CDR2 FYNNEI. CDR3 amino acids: CASSEVGRSNEKLFF. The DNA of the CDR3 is TGTGCCAGCAGTGAGGTCGGCAGAAGCAATGAAAAACTGTTTTTT.